This T cell receptor (beta chain) was found in a study of blood T cell repertoires in COVID-19. Study in general: Acute and convalescent COVID-19 specimens originated in the United States, Italy and Spain.

The CDR3 runs 11 residues. Trimming left V 4 bases short and J 4 bases short, with 5 bases between. Per germline, CDR1 SGHTS and CDR2 YDEGEE. Assay used: immunoSEQ multiplex PCR; TCRdb lists only in-frame clones, some missing. The table lists some 95,000 clones, about 91% of them singletons. This TCR derives from a human donor with active COVID-19. The donor label of this sample is uncertain. The rearrangement links TRBV5-8 to TRBJ1-2; no reliable D call. Sequencing was performed on peripheral blood. This CDR3 reads CASSPSYGYTF. The CDR3 DNA reads TGTGCCAGCAGCCCTAGCTATGGCTACACCTTC.